This T cell receptor (beta chain) appears in the sequencing data of a study of beta chain features in type 1 diabetes. This CDR3 region has 14 residues. Germline V gene data show CDR1 as SGHNT and CDR2 as YYREEE (reference sequence). The trim removed 2 bases at V and 7 bases at J, leaving 3 bases unmatched. General study findings and limits: There was a moderate but significant shortening of TCRB CDR3s in all four CD4+ subsets of Type 1 diabetes patients.

Since all of the isolated RNA was reverse transcribed, expressed TCRB transcripts were what got sequenced. Some clones are missing from TCRdb's copy, which holds only in-frame ones; the method was immunoSEQ multiplex PCR. The sample lists hundreds of thousands of clones, roughly an eighth occurring once. Notes on this clone: Its antigen is unidentified.

Sequencing input: naive CD4+ T cells from blood. The chain links TRBV5-4 to TRBJ1-6; 7 nucleotides line up with TRBD1. The TCR originated in a young man with type 1 diabetes. The CDR3 is CASSFGTANSPLHF. The CDR3 region has the DNA TGTGCCAGCAGCTTTGGGACAGCAAATTCACCCCTCCACTTT.